These T cell receptor beta chains were read from a single sample in a study of shared clonotypes between healthy human individuals. Assay used: immunoSEQ multiplex PCR; TCRdb lists only in-frame clones, some missing. The profile shows about 2,100,000 clones, under 95% of them singletons. Sample: naive CD8+ T cells from PBMCs. These receptors were collected from a man between 18 and 29 years old in good health. Some clones in this sample may be carry-over from other donors' samples. Both conserved end residues are part of each CDR3. The order of the fields is D gene, V gene, CDR3 length, J gene, clone size, CDR3 protein, CDR3 DNA. The D gene is left open where the match is weak. Size is stated for part of the rows, as once, few or many counts, or as a class when the clone is expanded.

>-|TRBV6-5|15|TRBJ2-1|-
CASSSHRAINNEQFF
TGTGCCAGCAGTTCACACAGGGCTATCAACAATGAGCAGTTCTTC
>-|TRBV6-5|15|TRBJ2-2|-
CASSLEGTNTGELFF
TGTGCCAGCAGTCTGGAAGGGACGAACACCGGGGAGCTGTTTTTT
>-|TRBV15|14|TRBJ1-5|-
CATSRWDSNQPQHF
TGTGCCACCAGCAGGTGGGATAGCAATCAGCCCCAGCATTTT
>-|TRBV27|14|TRBJ2-1|-
CASSLLSGGSEQFF
TGTGCCAGCAGTTTACTAAGTGGCGGGTCGGAGCAGTTCTTC
>-|TRBV29-1|15|TRBJ1-2|-
CSAKTEGLHWGGYTF
TGCAGCGCCAAAACTGAAGGGCTACATTGGGGAGGCTACACCTTC
>-|TRBV5-1|18|TRBJ2-3|-
CASSFLTDLAYSTDTQYF
TGCGCCAGCAGCTTCCTTACCGACCTAGCGTATAGCACAGATACGCAGTATTTT
>-|TRBV6-5|13|TRBJ2-3|-
CASSYMDTDTQYF
TGTGCCAGCAGTTACATGGACACAGATACGCAGTATTTT
>-|TRBV28|15|TRBJ2-7|-
CASSVHTGSSYEQYF
TGTGCCAGCAGTGTACACACAGGTAGCTCCTACGAGCAGTACTTC
>-|TRBV27|17|TRBJ2-7|-
CASSLAPPGHSAEEQYF
TGTGCCAGCAGCTTGGCCCCGCCGGGACACAGCGCTGAGGAGCAGTACTTC
>-|TRBV19|15|TRBJ1-2|-
CASTPVRGWDYGYTF
TGTGCCAGTACCCCTGTACGGGGTTGGGACTATGGCTACACCTTC
>TRBD1|TRBV19|17|TRBJ1-1|-
CASSPRTGGAKEAEAFF
TGTGCCAGTAGTCCCCGGACAGGGGGCGCGAAGGAGGCTGAAGCTTTCTTT
>-|TRBV7-6|17|TRBJ2-1|-
CASSPLLGETGQAEQFF
TGTGCCAGCAGCCCCCTACTTGGGGAAACCGGTCAAGCTGAGCAGTTCTTC
>-|TRBV27|16|TRBJ1-2|once
CASSLSPDITNYGYTF
TGTGCCAGCAGTTTATCACCGGACATCACTAACTATGGCTACACCTTC
>-|TRBV27|15|TRBJ2-2|-
CASSLWTTVPGELFF
TGTGCCAGCAGTTTATGGACTACCGTGCCCGGGGAGCTGTTTTTT
>TRBD2|TRBV7-8|16|TRBJ2-1|-
CASSSKAGGVYNEQFF
TGTGCCAGCAGCTCGAAAGCGGGAGGGGTCTACAATGAGCAGTTCTTC
>-|TRBV10-3|13|TRBJ2-3|-
CAISALSPDTQYF
TGTGCCATCAGTGCATTAAGCCCAGATACGCAGTATTTT
>TRBD2|TRBV2|13|TRBJ2-1|-
CASGTNDYNEQFF
TGTGCCAGTGGGACTAACGACTACAATGAGCAGTTCTTC
>-|TRBV2|15|TRBJ2-7|-
CASSEALGQIYEQYF
TGTGCCAGCAGTGAAGCGCTTGGTCAGATTTACGAGCAGTACTTC
>-|TRBV7-9|12|TRBJ2-7|-
CASSYGGYEQYF
TGTGCCAGCAGTTACGGGGGCTACGAGCAGTACTTC
>TRBD2|TRBV6-5|16|TRBJ2-1|-
CASSYSAGVVYNEQFF
TGTGCCAGCAGTTACTCGGCGGGAGTGGTCTACAATGAGCAGTTCTTC
>TRBD2|TRBV6-5|15|TRBJ2-7|-
CASRVLAGGDYEQYF
TGTGCCAGCAGGGTACTAGCGGGAGGGGATTACGAGCAGTACTTC
>-|TRBV7-9|15|TRBJ2-1|-
CASSLWDADYNEQFF
TGTGCCAGCAGCTTATGGGACGCGGACTACAATGAGCAGTTCTTC
>-|TRBV19|13|TRBJ2-7|-
CASSIQTAYEQYF
TGTGCCAGTAGTATACAAACAGCCTACGAGCAGTACTTC
>-|TRBV27|14|TRBJ2-7|-
CASSRLGGSYEQYF
TGTGCCAGCAGTAGACTAGGGGGATCCTACGAGCAGTACTTC
>-|TRBV15|16|TRBJ1-4|-
CATSSRLLGANEKLFF
TGTGCCACCAGCAGTCGGCTCCTAGGGGCTAATGAAAAACTGTTTTTT
>TRBD1|TRBV27|17|TRBJ2-7|-
CASSLSPGTGRTYEQYF
TGTGCCAGCAGTTTATCCCCCGGGACAGGGAGGACCTACGAGCAGTACTTC
>-|TRBV19|14|TRBJ1-2|-
CASSIFLWKDGYTF
TGTGCCAGTAGTATTTTTCTTTGGAAAGATGGCTACACCTTC
>TRBD1|TRBV27|13|TRBJ2-5|-
CASSWTGQETQYF
TGTGCCAGCAGTTGGACAGGACAAGAGACCCAGTACTTC
>TRBD2|TRBV2|15|TRBJ2-7|-
CASKLRREGPNEQYF
TGTGCCAGCAAGTTAAGGCGGGAGGGTCCCAACGAGCAGTACTTC
>-|TRBV6-5|13|TRBJ2-5|-
CASSYSIAETQYF
TGTGCCAGCAGTTACTCGATCGCGGAGACCCAGTACTTC
>-|TRBV28|13|TRBJ2-7|-
CASSFGLRYEQYF
TGTGCCAGCAGTTTCGGGTTACGCTACGAGCAGTACTTC
>-|TRBV7-6|15|TRBJ1-1|-
CASSLRQAGHTEAFF
TGTGCCAGCAGCTTAAGACAGGCAGGCCACACTGAAGCTTTCTTT
>TRBD1|TRBV9|13|TRBJ2-1|-
CASSADRDYEQFF
TGTGCCAGCAGCGCGGACAGGGACTATGAGCAGTTCTTC
>-|TRBV9|16|TRBJ2-3|once
CASSVGSATSTDTQYF
TGTGCCAGCAGCGTAGGGTCAGCAACTAGCACAGATACGCAGTATTTT
>TRBD1|TRBV13|15|TRBJ2-7|-
CASSFTGDSSYEQYF
TGTGCCAGCAGCTTTACAGGGGATAGTTCCTACGAGCAGTACTTC
>TRBD2|TRBV5-4|12|TRBJ2-1|-
CASSREGNEQFF
TGTGCCAGCAGCCGGGAGGGAAACGAGCAGTTCTTC
>-|TRBV27|12|TRBJ2-5|once
CASSFQGETQYF
TGTGCCAGCAGTTTCCAGGGAGAGACCCAGTACTTC
>-|TRBV13|15|TRBJ2-5|once
CASSFREGVKETQYF
TGTGCCAGCAGCTTCCGAGAGGGAGTGAAAGAGACCCAGTACTTC
>-|TRBV4-1|12|TRBJ2-2|-
CASSQLGGELFF
TGCGCCAGCAGCCAATTGGGCGGGGAGCTGTTTTTT
>-|TRBV5-1|15|TRBJ2-1|-
CASSFRGGAHNEQFF
TGCGCCAGCAGCTTTCGTGGTGGGGCCCACAATGAGCAGTTCTTC
>-|TRBV4-1|16|TRBJ2-7|-
CASSQDLGATPYEQYF
TGCGCCAGCAGCCAAGATTTGGGGGCAACACCGTACGAGCAGTACTTC
>-|TRBV28|15|TRBJ2-3|-
CASCGGGDRTDTQYF
TGTGCCAGTTGTGGTGGCGGGGACCGCACAGATACGCAGTATTTT
>-|TRBV7-6|13|TRBJ2-6|-
CASADRGANVLTF
TGTGCCAGCGCGGACCGGGGCGCCAACGTCCTGACTTTC
>TRBD2|TRBV4-3|17|TRBJ2-3|-
CASSPSSGRATIGAQYF
TGCGCCAGCAGCCCGTCGAGCGGGAGGGCAACCATTGGGGCGCAGTATTTT
>-|TRBV6-5|12|TRBJ2-3|-
CASSYSRDTQYF
TGTGCCAGCAGTTACTCGAGGGATACGCAGTATTTT
>TRBD2|TRBV28|19|TRBJ2-4|-
CASTPVGLAGGRAKNIQYF
TGTGCCAGCACCCCAGTGGGACTAGCGGGAGGAAGGGCCAAAAACATTCAGTACTTC
>TRBD2|TRBV18|15|TRBJ2-7|-
CASSLGLAGSGEQYF
TGTGCCAGCTCCCTGGGACTAGCGGGATCTGGCGAGCAGTACTTC
>TRBD2|TRBV7-9|16|TRBJ2-1|-
CASSHSGTSTYNEQFF
TGTGCCAGCAGCCACTCCGGGACTAGCACGTACAATGAGCAGTTCTTC
>TRBD2|TRBV29-1|17|TRBJ2-2|-
CSVGGGVSGIWTGELFF
TGCAGCGTCGGGGGAGGCGTTAGCGGGATCTGGACCGGGGAGCTGTTTTTT
>-|TRBV10-3|12|TRBJ2-1|-
CAISVKDNEQFF
TGTGCCATCAGTGTGAAGGACAATGAGCAGTTCTTC
>TRBD1|TRBV27|18|TRBJ1-4|once
CASSFVGTGGPLSEKLFF
TGTGCCAGCAGTTTCGTCGGGACAGGGGGACCCTTAAGTGAAAAACTGTTTTTT
>TRBD2|TRBV27|16|TRBJ2-5|once
CASSFQLAGVRETQYF
TGTGCCAGCAGTTTCCAATTAGCGGGAGTAAGGGAGACCCAGTACTTC